The entry that follows covers one T cell receptor beta chain sequence. The antigen remains unidentified. Vbeta (60) and Jbeta (13) primers were used in the PCR. The data were produced by immunoSEQ multiplex PCR, yet TCRdb's version contains in-frame clones alone and is incomplete. Across under 130,000 clones, the top ten clones capture less than 4.5% of the sample. This sample was included in a study of cytomegalovirus exposure and HLA in healthy donors. The study, taken as a whole, reports: Analyses of presence and absence presupposed an approximately uniform sequencing depth across donors. Further analysis was carried out later, and it showed several of the most significant clusters appearing linked to common viral pathogens. The classifier reportedly diagnosed cytomegalovirus status with high sensitivity and specificity.

The source material was PBMCs. This receptor was taken from a man in his forties in good health and CMV-seronegative.

The CDR3 here is CASSLDVGGYGYTF. The CDR3 region has the DNA TGTGCCAGCAGCTTAGATGTAGGGGGTTATGGCTACACCTTC. The rearrangement joins TRBV11-2 to TRBJ1-2, with D possibly matching TRBD1 (6 bases). V dropped 0 bases and J dropped 5 bases, with 10 bases sitting between them. The CDR3 length is 14 residues. Germline V gene sequence: CDR1 SGHAT, CDR2 FQNNGV.